This T cell receptor beta chain comes out of a study of identical twins. Notes on the study in general: For out-of-frame alpha sequences shared by twins, low generation probability was in excess.

J gave up 9 bases and V 2 bases, and 3 bases lay outside the gene matches. Germline V gene lookup returns CDR1 LGHNA and CDR2 YSLEER. This CDR3 spans 15 amino acids. In its sample, this clonotype was seen a few times. The antigen remains unidentified. TCRdb redid the calling of the 5' RACE reads with MiXCR, one entry per CDR3 protein. The table lists 400,000 to 550,000 distinct CDR3 sequences, roughly an eighth of them singletons. The same data also contributed to another study, on yellow fever vaccine responses in identical twins.

This clonotype was sampled from a woman aged 18 to 35 in good health. Sequenced material: CD4+ T cells sorted from blood. The chain joins TRBV4-3 to TRBJ2-3, with 15 nucleotides matching TRBD2. The chain's CDR3 is CASSQMGLAGGTQYF. The CDR3 bases are TGCGCCAGCAGCCAAATGGGACTAGCGGGAGGCACGCAGTATTTT.